This is a list of T cell receptor beta chains from one sample in a study of T cell responses to AZD1222 COVID-19 vaccine. Clones were sequenced by immunoSEQ multiplex PCR, and TCRdb holds only the in-frame ones, with some missing. The sample yields around 140,000 clones, roughly 88% seen once. Here the sequenced sample was peripheral blood, taken on day 0 of AZD1222 vaccination. The receptors were sampled from an adult in good health. Both conserved end residues are part of each CDR3. D genes are given only for firm matches. Expanded clones get a size class; other rows say once, few or many, or leave the size out.

TRBV10-3	TRBJ1-4	-	-	TGTGCCATCAGCTCCGGAGGGGAAAAACTGTTTTTT	CAISSGGEKLFF
TRBV9	TRBJ1-1	TRBD1	-	TGTGCCAGCAGCGGCGACTTCGACAGGGGTGGGCTGAGTAATACTGAAGCTTTCTTT	CASSGDFDRGGLSNTEAFF
TRBV28	TRBJ1-1	-	-	TGTGCCAGCAGGCCGGAAATGAACACTGAAGCTTTCTTT	CASRPEMNTEAFF
TRBV6-6	TRBJ1-3	-	-	TGTGCCAGCAGCCGAAACACCATATATTTT	CASSRNTIYF
TRBV12-5	TRBJ1-1	TRBD1	-	TGTGCTAGTGGTTTGATTCTCGGACAGGGGCGCACTGAAGCTTTCTTT	CASGLILGQGRTEAFF
TRBV27	TRBJ2-3	-	-	TGTGCCAGCAGTCTACGAGAGGGGGATACGCAGTATTTT	CASSLREGDTQYF
TRBV6-5	TRBJ2-1	-	-	TGTGCCAGCAGTCACCCCGGCGGGGGCCGGGAGCAGTTCTTC	CASSHPGGGREQFF
TRBV5-1	TRBJ2-5	TRBD1	-	TGCGCCAGCAGCCTATTACAGGGGGCTGGGGAGACCCAGTACTTC	CASSLLQGAGETQYF
TRBV27	TRBJ1-6	TRBD1	-	TGTGCCAGCCGGGACAGCCAAATTTCACCCCTCCACTTT	CASRDSQISPLHF
TRBV4-1	TRBJ2-3	TRBD2	-	TGCGCCAGCAGCCAGAAGACTAGCGGGGCGGGAGATACGCAGTATTTT	CASSQKTSGAGDTQYF
TRBV2	TRBJ2-2	-	-	TGTGCCAGCAGGTCAGACACCGGGGAGCTGTTTTTT	CASRSDTGELFF
TRBV19	TRBJ2-3	-	-	TGTGCCAGTAGTATGGCGGGTAGGGGCACAGATACGCAGTATTTT	CASSMAGRGTDTQYF
TRBV6-5	TRBJ1-5	-	-	TGTGCCAGCAGACTGACAGTTAATAGCAATCAGCCCCAGCATTTT	CASRLTVNSNQPQHF
TRBV5-1	TRBJ1-3	-	-	TGCGCCAGCAGCTTGGGTGGCAGGGGCACTGGAAACACCATATATTTT	CASSLGGRGTGNTIYF
TRBV7-2	TRBJ2-3	TRBD1	once	TGTGCCAGCAGCTCACAGGGGGACACAGATACGCAGTATTTT	CASSSQGDTDTQYF
TRBV6-5	TRBJ1-1	TRBD1	-	TGTGCCAGCCAGGGGGTTCCAGCCACTGAAGCTTTCTTT	CASQGVPATEAFF
TRBV4-1	TRBJ1-2	TRBD1	-	TGCGCCAGCAGCTATGGACAGGGGCCCTATGGCTACACCTTC	CASSYGQGPYGYTF
TRBV27	TRBJ1-1	-	-	TGTGCCAGCAGTTCGACAGCGACGAACACTGAAGCTTTCTTT	CASSSTATNTEAFF
TRBV5-1	TRBJ1-2	TRBD1	-	TGCGCCAGCAGCTCCCCGGGACAGGATGGCTACACCTTC	CASSSPGQDGYTF
TRBV6-6	TRBJ1-2	-	-	TGTGCCAGCAGTTACTCGTTCCTGGCCAGCTATGGCTACACCTTC	CASSYSFLASYGYTF
TRBV18	TRBJ2-3	-	-	TGTGCCAGCTCACCCCCCAGCGAGCCAGATACGCAGTATTTT	CASSPPSEPDTQYF
TRBV11-3	TRBJ2-3	TRBD1	few	TGTGCCAGCATCAAGTCCGGGACAGGGCCCTATTCTTCCACAGATACGCAGTATTTT	CASIKSGTGPYSSTDTQYF
TRBV5-1	TRBJ2-1	-	-	TGCGCCAGCAGCTTGTTAGTGGGCGGAGACAATGAGCAGTTCTTC	CASSLLVGGDNEQFF
TRBV27	TRBJ2-3	-	-	TGTGCCAGCAGTCGCCGAGGGGCAGGCACAGATACGCAGTATTTT	CASSRRGAGTDTQYF